This T cell receptor beta chain originates from a study of Graves' ophthalmopathy and Graves' hyperthyroidism. Pregnant or lactating patients and those with other autoimmune diseases or uncontrolled infections were excluded. Amplified TCR beta CDR3 regions were obtained using RNA transcripts as template. Second-round multiplex PCR came after a first-round RT-PCR that employed HTBI primers. TCRdb re-analysed the multiplex PCR reads in MiXCR, keeping a single row per CDR3 protein. The data show approximately 1.2 million distinct CDR3 sequences, around a third seen once. Concerning this clonotype itself: The germline gene is not matched at one end of the junction; a read error may be the cause.

CDR1 is MNHEY, CDR2 SVGAGI, per germline. This CDR3 region has 17 residues. This chain connects TRBV6-5 to TRBJ1-4; D unclear. Sequencing used peripheral blood or thyroid tissue (not recorded which). This clonotype was sampled from an adult man with Graves' hyperthyroidism. CDR3 sequence: CAISESWRFATNEKLFF. CDR3 bases: TGTGCCATCAGTGAGTCGTGGCGGTTTGCAACTAATGAAAAACTGTTTTTT.